Presented here are 27 T cell receptor beta chains from one specimen sequenced in a study of chemoradiotherapy in HPV16-positive cancers. Assay: immunoSEQ multiplex PCR; the TCRdb copy retains only in-frame clones and omits some. Of approximately 17,000 clones in the sample, 89% were seen once. Sequencing was performed on blood, taken from a patient who underwent chemoradiotherapy. All receptors come from a human donor with HPV-associated anogenital cancer.

The rearrangement links TRBV7-2 to TRBJ2-7; D is undetermined. CDR3 length equals 12 residues. V lost 1 base and J 6 bases, leaving 7 bases between the germline ends. Germline V gene data show CDR1 as SGHTA and CDR2 as FQGNSA. CDR3 residues: CASSLDLSEQYF. CDR3 nucleotides: TGTGCCAGCAGCTTAGACCTCTCCGAGCAGTACTTC.

The V gene is TRBV30, the J gene TRBJ1-6, with D perhaps matching TRBD1 (5 bases). The germline V gene encodes CDR1 GTSNPN and CDR2 SVGIG (reference sequence). V was pared by 7 bases and J by 7 bases, with 14 bases between. This CDR3 is 13 amino acids long. CDR3 amino acids: CASSDSRNSPLHF. As DNA, the CDR3 is TGTGCCTCCAGCGACAGCCGAAATTCACCCCTCCACTTT.

This chain links TRBV7-9 with TRBJ2-7; D gene uncertain. Germline V lookup: CDR1 SEHNR, CDR2 FQNEAQ (reference sequence). This CDR3 is built from 14 residues. V was pared by 5 bases and J by 2 bases, with 13 bases between. CDR3 nucleotides: TGTGCCAGCAGCGATAGTGGGGTCCCCTACGAGCAGTACTTC. Residues: CASSDSGVPYEQYF.

This chain joins TRBV28 and TRBJ2-5; TRBD2 matches at 14 bases. The junction had 8 bases not matched to a gene; V was cut back by 4 bases and J by 4 bases. CDR1 and CDR2 from the germline V gene are MDHEN and SYDVKM. CDR3 size: 17 residues. CDR3 amino acids: CASSSPGLAGEAETQYF. The CDR3 DNA follows: TGTGCCAGCAGTTCACCGGGACTAGCGGGAGAGGCAGAGACCCAGTACTTC.

The chain carries TRBV11-1 and TRBJ1-1, with D uncertain. The V end lost 1 base, the J end lost 7 bases, and 19 bases lay between the germline ends. Germline assignment: CDR1 SGHAT and CDR2 FQDESV (reference sequence). The CDR3 length is 16 residues. DNA of the CDR3: TGTGCCAGCAGCTTAGGCGCCAAGAAGGCCAAGAATGAAGCTTTCTTT. Amino acid sequence: CASSLGAKKAKNEAFF.

The rearrangement joins TRBV28 to TRBJ2-3; D is possibly TRBD1 (5 bases). The CDR3 spans 14 residues. The ends were cut back, 8 bases at V and 3 bases at J, with 15 bases in the middle. The germline V gene encodes CDR1 MDHEN and CDR2 SYDVKM. The CDR3 nucleotides are TGTGCCAGCGGAGACAGAGTAAGGACAGATACGCAGTATTTT. Translation gives CASGDRVRTDTQYF.

This clone was seen just once. This chain joins TRBV6-6 and TRBJ1-4; D gene uncertain. CDR1 is MNHNY, CDR2 SVGAGI, per germline (reference sequence). Trimming took off 0 bases at V and 8 bases at J, with 4 bases between the two ends. This CDR3 is built from 12 residues. In nucleotides, the CDR3 is TGTGCCAGCAGTTACTCTGCGGAAAAACTGTTTTTT. Translating it yields CASSYSAEKLFF.

The rearrangement joins TRBV6-6 to TRBJ1-1, with D possibly TRBD1 on 5 matching bases. Germline V gene lookup returns CDR1 MNHNY and CDR2 SVGAGI (reference sequence). Trimming took off 6 bases at V and 3 bases at J, with 11 bases between the two ends. The CDR3 consists of 13 residues. In DNA, the CDR3 is TGTGCCAGCAGCCCCGCGGGGGACACTGAAGCTTTCTTT. This sequence encodes CASSPAGDTEAFF.

This chain connects TRBV29-1 to TRBJ2-7; D is unresolved. The V end was cut by 7 bases, the J end by 6 bases, with 13 bases between. The CDR3 sequence is 11 residues long. CDR1 and CDR2 (germline): SQVTM, ANQGSEA. This CDR3 is CSAWWGGEQYF. CDR3 in DNA: TGCAGCGCCTGGTGGGGTGGCGAGCAGTACTTC.

The chain uses TRBV6-1 and TRBJ1-1; D is undetermined. CDR1 and CDR2 from the germline V gene are MNHNS and SASEGT. The CDR3 extends over 13 amino acids. Trimming left V 10 bases short and J 1 base short, with 13 bases between. In DNA, the CDR3 is TGTGCCACCCGACTCGGGGAGAACACTGAAGCTTTCTTT. The encoded protein is CATRLGENTEAFF.

V usage is TRBV6-6 and J usage is TRBJ2-5; 10 bases map to TRBD2. J was trimmed by 4 bases and V by 4 bases; bases with no gene match: 3. CDR3 length: 14 amino acids. Germline V lookup: CDR1 MNHNY, CDR2 SVGAGI (reference sequence). In nucleotides, the CDR3 is TGTGCCAGCAGTTCATGGACTAGCGGAGAGACCCAGTACTTC. Protein: CASSSWTSGETQYF.

The rearrangement links TRBV6-5 to TRBJ2-7; D gene uncertain. V lost 6 bases and J lost 2, with 14 bases in between. This CDR3 region has 14 residues. The germline CDR1 and CDR2 sequences are MNHEY and SVGAGI. The CDR3 loop reads CASREGRGAYEQYF. The CDR3 bases are TGTGCCAGCAGAGAAGGGCGCGGAGCCTACGAGCAGTACTTC.

The gene calls are TRBV28 and TRBJ1-2; 9 bases map to TRBD1. Germline V gives CDR1 MDHEN, CDR2 SYDVKM. After removal of 5 bases from V and 4 bases from J, the junction contained 11 bases not matched to a gene. The CDR3 has 16 residues. The CDR3 region has the DNA TGTGCCAGCAGTCACCGGGACAGGGAGGAAGGCTATGGCTACACCTTC. It codes for CASSHRDREEGYGYTF.

This chain uses TRBV6-5 with TRBJ2-7; TRBD1 aligns across 7 bases. J gave up 6 bases and V 4 bases, and 6 bases lay outside the gene matches. The CDR3 covers 13 residues. Germline assignment: CDR1 MNHEY and CDR2 SVGAGI. CDR3 nucleotides: TGTGCCAGCAGTTCCTCCACAGGGGCCGAGCAGTACTTC. This codes for CASSSSTGAEQYF.

In this sample, this clone turned up once. The V and J genes are TRBV2 and TRBJ2-5; D gene uncertain. Germline V gene lookup returns CDR1 SNHLY and CDR2 FYNNEI. The CDR3 covers 15 residues. The V end was cut by 1 base, the J end by 5 bases, with 14 bases between. The CDR3 is CASSEDSKRWETQYF. The CDR3 DNA is TGTGCCAGCAGTGAAGATAGCAAGCGCTGGGAGACCCAGTACTTC.

This clone has just one count. The genes are TRBV6-1 and TRBJ1-3, with TRBD1 matching 7 bases. The CDR3 has 15 residues. Germline V lookup: CDR1 MNHNS, CDR2 SASEGT. J lost 0 bases, V lost 7 bases, and 6 bases had no gene match. Written as DNA, the CDR3 is TGTGCCAGCAACTCGGACAGGATCTCTGGAAACACCATATATTTT. Translating gives CASNSDRISGNTIYF.

The chain is built from TRBV5-1 and TRBJ2-7; D might be TRBD2 (5 bases). Per germline, CDR1 SGHRS and CDR2 YFSETQ. V lost 0 bases to trimming and J lost 2 bases, with 6 bases between them. CDR3 size: 13 residues. CDR3 protein: CASSLAGTYEQYF. As DNA, the CDR3 is TGCGCCAGCAGCTTGGCCGGGACCTACGAGCAGTACTTC.

On this clone: One junction end does not reproduce the germline sequence, and a read error may be involved. The genes are TRBV7-7 and TRBJ2-5; 8 bases align to TRBD2. CDR3 length: 18 residues. CDR1 and CDR2 from the germline V gene are SSHAT and FNYEAQ (reference sequence). The CDR3 sequence is CASSLALGAGVFQETQYF. The CDR3 DNA reads TGTGCTAGCAGCTTAGCGCTGGGAGCGGGGGTCTTCCAAGAGACCCAGTACTTC.

The chain combines TRBV5-1 with TRBJ2-7; D is unresolved. Trimming took off 0 bases at V and 3 bases at J, with 7 bases between the two ends. Looked up from germline, CDR1 is SGHRS and CDR2 is YFSETQ. The CDR3 contains 13 residues. CDR3 DNA sequence: TGCGCCAGCAGCTTGGGGGAATACTACGAGCAGTACTTC. It specifies CASSLGEYYEQYF.

The chain carries TRBV5-1 and TRBJ1-2; the D gene is possibly TRBD1 (6 bases). The V end lost 4 bases, the J end lost 2 bases, and 9 bases lay between the germline ends. Germline CDR1 reads SGHRS; CDR2 reads YFSETQ. There are 13 residues in the CDR3. CDR3 DNA: TGCGCCAGCAGCCGGGACACAAACTATGGCTACACCTTC. Its protein product is CASSRDTNYGYTF.

This clone occurred a few times. V usage is TRBV19 and J usage is TRBJ2-7, with D perhaps matching TRBD1 or TRBD2 (5 bases each). This CDR3 is 12 amino acids long. V lost 4 bases and J lost 3, with 7 bases in between. Germline V lookup: CDR1 LNHDA, CDR2 SQIVND (reference sequence). The CDR3 DNA reads TGTGCCAGTAGTACAGGGAGCTACGAGCAGTACTTC. It codes for CASSTGSYEQYF. The full variable domain, in which reference TRBV19 and TRBJ2-7 provide the parts outside the CDR3, is DGGITQSPKYLFRKEGQNVTLSCEQNLNHDAMYWYRQDPGQGLRLIYYSQIVNDFQKGDIAEGYSVSREKKESFPLTVTSAQKNPTAFYLCASSTGSYEQYFGPGTRLTVT.

V gene TRBV19 combines with J gene TRBJ2-2, with TRBD1 matching 10 bases. Germline V gives CDR1 LNHDA, CDR2 SQIVND (reference sequence). The CDR3 contains 15 residues. With V trimmed by 3 bases and J by 4 bases, 2 bases remained unmatched. The CDR3 reads CASSMGTGATGELFF. CDR3 sequence (DNA): TGTGCCAGTAGTATGGGGACAGGGGCCACCGGGGAGCTGTTTTTT.

This clone was observed a single time. This sequence joins TRBV5-4 and TRBJ2-7; no definite D call. Germline-derived CDR1 and CDR2 are SGHNT and YYREEE (reference sequence). Trimming removed 4 bases from V and 2 bases from J, with 13 bases in between. This CDR3 contains 14 residues. This chain's CDR3 is CASSTWTGPYEQYF. Here the CDR3 DNA reads TGTGCCAGCAGCACTTGGACGGGTCCCTACGAGCAGTACTTC.

The rearrangement joins TRBV25-1 to TRBJ2-7, with 16 bases matching TRBD2. The CDR3 loop spans 18 amino acids. Germline values: CDR1 MGHDK, CDR2 SYGVNS. J was trimmed by 8 bases and V by 3 bases; bases with no gene match: 13. The CDR3 DNA reads as TGTGCCAGCAGTGACCCTGAAGGGGGACTAGCGGGGGGGCGTAAGCAGTACTTC. Amino acid sequence: CASSDPEGGLAGGRKQYF.

This chain uses TRBV15 with TRBJ1-4; D call uncertain. This CDR3 spans 16 amino acids. V was trimmed by 0 bases and J by 5 bases, leaving 13 bases between them. From germline, CDR1 is LNHNV and CDR2 YYDKDF (reference sequence). CDR3 in amino acids: CATSREWRTDNEKLFF. Here the CDR3 DNA reads TGTGCCACCAGCAGAGAGTGGCGGACGGACAATGAAAAACTGTTTTTT.

The J gene is TRBJ1-6, the V gene TRBV25-1; D gene unclear. The CDR3 contains 12 residues. Trimming shortened V by 3 bases and J by 9 bases, and 6 bases separated the two germline ends. Germline V gene sequence: CDR1 MGHDK, CDR2 SYGVNS. This CDR3 reads CASSDLGSPLHF. CDR3 bases: TGTGCCAGCAGTGACCTCGGTTCACCCCTCCACTTT.

This clone showed up just once. As DNA, the CDR3 is TGTGCCAGTAGTGCGGACAGGGGCAACTACGAGCAGTACTTC. Protein product: CASSADRGNYEQYF. V is TRBV19 and J is TRBJ2-7; 9 bases are a match to TRBD1. Germline CDR1 reads LNHDA; CDR2 reads SQIVND (reference sequence). The CDR3 length is 14 residues. V trimming: 5 bases; J trimming: 3 bases; junction bases outside the gene matches: 5. Drawing the rest from reference TRBV19 and TRBJ2-7, the complete variable domain is DGGITQSPKYLFRKEGQNVTLSCEQNLNHDAMYWYRQDPGQGLRLIYYSQIVNDFQKGDIAEGYSVSREKKESFPLTVTSAQKNPTAFYLCASSADRGNYEQYFGPGTRLTVT.